One sample yielded the 28 T cell receptor beta chains listed below, sequenced in a study of early stage breast cancer tumors. Clones were read by immunoSEQ multiplex PCR, and TCRdb kept only the in-frame ones, dropping some. The repertoire holds some 29,000 clones, with approximately 85% as singletons. Specimen: blood. The receptors here all came from a person between 45 and 65 years old with breast cancer.

This clone was seen a handful of times. This rearrangement joins TRBV5-6 to TRBJ2-2, with 15 bases matching TRBD2. The CDR3 extends over 14 amino acids. V lost 7 bases and J lost 5; bases outside the gene matches: 0. Germline-derived CDR1 and CDR2 are SGHDT and YYEEEE. In nucleotides, the CDR3 is TGTGCCAGCGGACTAGCGGGAGGGACCGGGGAGCTGTTTTTT. Protein: CASGLAGGTGELFF.

This chain joins TRBV4-1 and TRBJ1-1, with no clear D. Trimming removed 5 bases from V and 2 bases from J, with 15 bases in between. The CDR3 contains 15 residues. The germline CDR1 and CDR2 sequences are MGHRA and YSYEKL. The CDR3 DNA sequence: TGCGCCAGCAGCTTCCCCGGAGCCGGAAACACTGAAGCTTTCTTT. This codes for CASSFPGAGNTEAFF.

The chain is built from TRBV7-7 and TRBJ2-1, with TRBD1 matching 7 bases. CDR1 and CDR2 from the germline V gene are SSHAT and FNYEAQ (reference sequence). V was pared by 5 bases and J by 4 bases, with 5 bases of the junction left unmatched. This CDR3 is 14 amino acids long. CDR3 loop: CASSQGTAYNEQFF. CDR3 coding DNA: TGTGCCAGCAGCCAAGGGACAGCTTACAATGAGCAGTTCTTC.

This chain's CDR3 is CATRLDSDTQYF. As DNA, the CDR3 is TGTGCCACCAGGCTGGATTCCGATACGCAGTATTTT. The chain links TRBV5-4 to TRBJ2-3; D is ambiguous. The CDR3 loop spans 12 amino acids. Trimming took off 9 bases at V and 6 bases at J, with 14 bases between the two ends. Germline V gene sequence: CDR1 SGHNT, CDR2 YYREEE (reference sequence).

V gene TRBV28 combines with J gene TRBJ2-7; 7 nucleotides agree with TRBD1. Per germline, CDR1 MDHEN and CDR2 SYDVKM. The trim removed 6 bases at V and 0 bases at J, leaving 5 bases unmatched. The CDR3 is 14 residues long. CDR3 loop: CASRNSGGSYEQYF. As DNA, the CDR3 is TGTGCCAGCAGGAATTCAGGGGGCTCCTACGAGCAGTACTTC.

This clone has more than one count but fewer than ten. J is TRBJ1-2 and V is TRBV4-2; D gene ambiguous. Germline values: CDR1 LGHNA, CDR2 YNFKEQ. The V end was cut by 3 bases, the J end by 3 bases, with 14 bases between. This CDR3 is built from 15 residues. In DNA, the CDR3 is TGTGCCAGCAGCCAGGCTAGAGCACAGTACTATGGCTACACCTTC. Encoded protein: CASSQARAQYYGYTF.

The chain joins TRBV5-6 to TRBJ1-1; weak D call: TRBD1 (6 bases). Trimming removed 6 bases from V and 6 bases from J, with 18 bases in between. From germline, CDR1 is SGHDT and CDR2 YYEEEE. This CDR3 spans 14 amino acids. In DNA form, the CDR3 reads TGTGCCAGCACCCACAGGGTAGGGCAGTCTGAAGCTTTCTTT. Translating it yields CASTHRVGQSEAFF.

This clone was seen only once. CDR3 DNA sequence: TGTGCCAGCCGGGGAGGTGGGACTAGCGGCAATGAGCAGTTCTTC. Encoded protein: CASRGGGTSGNEQFF. The chain is built from TRBV7-2 and TRBJ2-1, with 11 bases that match TRBD2. The ends lost 8 bases at V and 6 bases at J; junction bases unmatched: 9. CDR1 and CDR2 (germline): SGHTA, FQGNSA. This CDR3 contains 15 residues.

The rearrangement uses TRBV2 and TRBJ2-7, with 8 bases fitting TRBD1. The germline CDR1 and CDR2 sequences are SNHLY and FYNNEI. CDR3 length: 12 residues. V was clipped by 6 bases and J by 5 bases; unmatched bases: 3. The CDR3 sequence is CASRGQGNEQYF. CDR3 sequence (DNA): TGTGCCAGCAGAGGACAGGGTAACGAGCAGTACTTC.

The CDR3 loop is CASSLSGVAPDTQYF. CDR3 bases: TGTGCCAGCAGCTTAAGTGGGGTAGCGCCAGATACGCAGTATTTT. The V call is TRBV7-2, the J call TRBJ2-3; tentative D call: TRBD2 (5 bases). The CDR3 consists of 15 residues. Trimming cost V 2 bases and J 4 bases, with 13 bases left between them. Germline V gene data show CDR1 as SGHTA and CDR2 as FQGNSA.

The chain uses TRBV10-2 and TRBJ2-5; D remains ambiguous. V lost 0 bases, J lost 5 bases, and 10 bases lay in between. This CDR3 has 14 residues. Germline V lookup: CDR1 WSHSY, CDR2 SAAADI. This CDR3 reads CASSESVVDETQYF. As DNA, the CDR3 is TGCGCCAGCAGTGAGTCAGTGGTGGACGAGACCCAGTACTTC.

The chain recombines TRBV6-1 with TRBJ1-2, with D possibly matching TRBD1 (5 bases). Germline CDR1 and CDR2: MNHNS and SASEGT. Trimming removed 6 bases from V and 3 bases from J, with 11 bases in between. The CDR3 is made up of 13 amino acids. CDR3 bases: TGTGCCAGCAGCGAGAGGGGCGACTATGGCTACACCTTC. It translates to CASSERGDYGYTF.

J is TRBJ1-1 and V is TRBV5-1, with 7 bases that match TRBD1. Germline V gene lookup returns CDR1 SGHRS and CDR2 YFSETQ. The CDR3 length is 15 residues. V trimming: 4 bases; J trimming: 1 base; junction bases outside the gene matches: 7. CDR3: CASSQGGSGNTEAFF. In nucleotides, the CDR3 is TGCGCCAGCAGCCAAGGGGGCTCAGGGAACACTGAAGCTTTCTTT.

The V gene is TRBV7-6, the J gene TRBJ1-2; 7 bases are shared with TRBD1. CDR1 is SGHVS, CDR2 FNYEAQ, per germline. V gave up 5 bases and J gave up 8 bases; unmatched junction bases: 11. The length of the CDR3 is 14 residues. CDR3 sequence: CASSPGQSPGGYTF. CDR3 nucleotides: TGTGCCAGCAGCCCGGGACAGAGCCCGGGCGGCTACACCTTC.

The chain combines TRBV4-2 with TRBJ2-1; a possible D gene is TRBD2 (5 bases). Germline V gene sequence: CDR1 LGHNA, CDR2 YNFKEQ. This CDR3 is built from 15 residues. V was pared by 5 bases and J by 0 bases, with 11 bases between. Here the CDR3 reads CASSSSSFSYNEQFF. DNA for the CDR3: TGTGCCAGCAGCAGTTCTAGCTTCTCCTACAATGAGCAGTTCTTC.

The chain combines TRBV19 with TRBJ2-1; 7 bases are shared with TRBD2. J gave up 4 bases and V 11 bases, and 8 bases lay outside the gene matches. The CDR3 contains 13 residues. The germline V gene encodes CDR1 LNHDA and CDR2 SQIVND (reference sequence). The CDR3 DNA sequence: TGTGCCTGCAAATCTAGCGGATACAATGAGCAGTTCTTC. Amino acid sequence: CACKSSGYNEQFF.

The rearrangement uses TRBV28 and TRBJ1-1; D is ambiguous. The germline V and J ends were trimmed by 7 bases and 0 bases, with 6 bases remaining between them. Germline CDR1 is MDHEN and CDR2 is SYDVKM. The CDR3 is 12 amino acids. CDR3 in DNA: TGTGCCAGCAACACGCTGAACACTGAAGCTTTCTTT. This codes for CASNTLNTEAFF.

This clone was seen only a few times. V and J are TRBV28 and TRBJ1-2, with D uncertain. V was pared by 6 bases and J by 8 bases, with 22 bases between. This CDR3 has 15 amino acids. The V gene's germline CDR1 is MDHEN and CDR2 SYDVKM. This CDR3 is CASSDGTREVRGYTF. The CDR3, as DNA: TGTGCCAGCAGCGACGGAACAAGGGAGGTTAGGGGCTACACCTTC.

The chain joins TRBV5-6 to TRBJ1-2; D is unclear. Looked up from germline, CDR1 is SGHDT and CDR2 is YYEEEE. V was cut by 5 bases and J by 4 bases, with 18 bases left in between. This CDR3 has 15 residues. CDR3: CASSSTSQVPYGYTF. In DNA, the CDR3 is TGTGCCAGCAGTTCAACTTCTCAGGTTCCCTATGGCTACACCTTC. Based on the CDR3 plus reference TRBV5-6 and TRBJ1-2, the full variable domain is DAGVTQSPTHLIKTRGQQVTLRCSPKSGHDTVSWYQQALGQGPQFIFQYYEEEERQRGNFPDRFSGHQFPNYSSELNVNALLLGDSALYLCASSSTSQVPYGYTFGSGTRLTVV.

The chain employs TRBV6-1 and TRBJ2-3; D gene ambiguous. Per germline, CDR1 MNHNS and CDR2 SASEGT. V was shortened by 4 bases and J by 2 bases, with 16 bases between the two germline ends. The CDR3 covers 16 residues. The CDR3, as DNA: TGTGCCAGCAGTGTAGGTCCCGAACCGGTCACAGATACGCAGTATTTT. Protein sequence: CASSVGPEPVTDTQYF.

This clone was counted once. V gene TRBV6-1 combines with J gene TRBJ2-2; TRBD2 might be the D (6 bases). The CDR3 consists of 13 residues. Deletions cut 0 bases from V and 9 bases from J, with 8 bases between. Germline V gene sequence: CDR1 MNHNS, CDR2 SASEGT. CDR3 nucleotides: TGTGCCAGCAGTGAAGCGGGAGGCAGGGAGCTGTTTTTT. Residues: CASSEAGGRELFF.

In this sample, this clone turned up a few times. CDR3 nucleotide sequence: TGTGCCAGCAGCCCGGCCCCACCCAGCTATGGCTACACCTTC. Protein: CASSPAPPSYGYTF. This chain joins TRBV2 and TRBJ1-2; D is unclear. Trimming removed 6 bases from V and 4 bases from J, with 15 bases in between. The CDR3 has 14 amino acids. Per germline, CDR1 SNHLY and CDR2 FYNNEI.

This clone was counted a few times. V is TRBV4-1 and J is TRBJ2-2, with D possibly TRBD2 on 5 matching bases. CDR3 length equals 16 residues. Deletions cut 1 base from V and 6 bases from J, with 15 bases between. Germline V gene data show CDR1 as MGHRA and CDR2 as YSYEKL. DNA for the CDR3: TGCGCCAGCAGCCAAGCTTATGGGAGTCGATCCGGGGAGCTGTTTTTT. Translated, it gives CASSQAYGSRSGELFF.

The rearrangement links TRBV5-1 to TRBJ2-5; D is uncertain. Germline CDR1 SGHRS, CDR2 YFSETQ. Trimming removed 0 bases at V and 2 bases at J, with 8 bases between. The CDR3 totals 14 residues. CDR3 in amino acids: CASSLEYSQETQYF. Written as DNA, the CDR3 is TGCGCCAGCAGCTTGGAATACAGTCAAGAGACCCAGTACTTC.

This chain links TRBV4-1 with TRBJ2-2; D unresolved. In germline, CDR1 is MGHRA, CDR2 YSYEKL. The CDR3 totals 14 residues. V shed 0 bases and J shed 6 bases, with 8 bases lying between them. The CDR3 region is CASSQDMSAGELFF. The DNA for the CDR3 is TGCGCCAGCAGCCAAGATATGAGCGCCGGGGAGCTGTTTTTT.

V is TRBV5-4 and J is TRBJ2-2, with 14 nucleotides matching TRBD2. The CDR3 loop spans 17 amino acids. Unmatched junction bases numbered 7, after V lost 4 bases and J lost 5 bases. Germline V gene sequence: CDR1 SGHNT, CDR2 YYREEE (reference sequence). This CDR3 reads CASSPGLAGVGTGELFF. The CDR3 nucleotides read TGTGCCAGCAGCCCGGGACTAGCGGGAGTAGGGACCGGGGAGCTGTTTTTT.

The chain links TRBV19 to TRBJ2-7; the D gene is possibly TRBD1 (5 bases). The CDR3 loop spans 17 amino acids. CDR1 is LNHDA and CDR2 is SQIVND in the germline V gene (reference sequence). Trimming removed 3 bases at V and 2 bases at J, with 20 bases between. DNA of the CDR3: TGTGCCAGTAGTATGGTGTCCGGACAAAAGATTACCTACGAGCAGTACTTC. As protein: CASSMVSGQKITYEQYF.

This clone was counted a few times. The chain has TRBV4-1 and TRBJ1-1; possibly TRBD1 for D (6 bases). This CDR3 contains 18 residues. V was shortened by 0 bases and J by 3 bases, with 20 bases between the two germline ends. Germline CDR1 MGHRA, CDR2 YSYEKL. CDR3 amino acids: CASSQEVFQGLEHTEAFF. CDR3 DNA: TGCGCCAGCAGCCAAGAGGTTTTTCAGGGGTTGGAGCACACTGAAGCTTTCTTT.